This TCR beta chain came from a study of blood T cell repertoires in COVID-19. Study-level information: Whether acute or convalescent, the COVID-19 samples came from the United States, Italy and Spain. T cells, B-cell-depleted T cells, or PBMCs supplied cDNA or gDNA.

This clone has only one observation. This table comes from immunoSEQ multiplex PCR, and its TCRdb copy is limited to in-frame clones, with some not included. The profile shows 100,000 or so clones, 87% of them singletons. V was trimmed by 0 bases and J by 4 bases, leaving 8 bases between them. The CDR3 covers 15 residues. Germline CDR1 reads SGHDT; CDR2 reads YYEEEE. Seattle patient enrollment occurred during active infection, with longitudinal follow-up thereafter. The specimen sequenced was peripheral blood. The gene calls are TRBV5-6 and TRBJ2-6, with a possible D match to TRBD1 (5 bases). The clonotype was recovered from a woman between 45 and 60 years old with COVID-19, enrolled during active disease. The CDR3 region has the DNA TGTGCCAGCAGCTTGGAGGGGTCCGGGGCCAACGTCCTGACTTTC. This sequence encodes CASSLEGSGANVLTF.